The 28 T cell receptor beta chains below all came from one sample that was sequenced in a study of blood T cell repertoires in COVID-19. The method was immunoSEQ multiplex PCR; TCRdb's version includes in-frame clones alone and lacks a portion of them. The sample records 270,000 or so clones, more than 80% being singletons. What was sequenced was peripheral blood. These receptors were taken from a woman between 25 and 40 years old with active or convalescent COVID-19.

The chain couples TRBV15 to TRBJ1-2; D is perhaps TRBD1 (5 bases). CDR3 size: 14 residues. Deletions cut 2 bases from V and 3 bases from J, with 10 bases between. CDR1 and CDR2 from the germline V gene are LNHNV and YYDKDF (reference sequence). The CDR3 nucleotides are TGTGCCACCAGCAGAAAGGGGCAGCACTATGGCTACACCTTC. It is translated as CATSRKGQHYGYTF. Looking up the rest from reference TRBV15 and TRBJ1-2 gives the full variable domain: DAMVIQNPRYQVTQFGKPVTLSCSQTLNHNVMYWYQQKSSQAPKLLFHYYDKDFNNEADTPDNFQSRRPNTSFCFLDIRSPGLGDTAMYLCATSRKGQHYGYTFGSGTRLTVV.

The gene calls are TRBV28 and TRBJ1-1; D is unclear. Germline CDR1 reads MDHEN; CDR2 reads SYDVKM. This CDR3 contains 12 residues. Trimming removed 3 bases from V and 5 bases from J, with 7 bases in between. The CDR3 DNA follows: TGTGCCAGCAGTTTGGGCGAGACTGAAGCTTTCTTT. Translating gives CASSLGETEAFF.

The genes are TRBV20-1 and TRBJ2-5, with 8 nucleotides matching TRBD2. The germline CDR1 and CDR2 sequences are DFQATT and SNEGSKA (reference sequence). This CDR3 contains 11 residues. Trimming cost V 7 bases and J 7 bases; bases outside gene matches: 5. The CDR3 DNA follows: TGCAGTGGTCGGGGGGGAGGGACCCAGTACTTC. Protein: CSGRGGGTQYF.

The J gene is TRBJ1-5, the V gene TRBV5-1; 10 bases map to TRBD1. V shed 0 bases and J 2 bases; nucleotides not matched to a gene: 2. CDR3 size: 16 residues. CDR1 is SGHRS and CDR2 is YFSETQ in the germline V gene. Here the CDR3 DNA reads TGCGCCAGCAGCTTGGGAGGGACAGGGGGCAATCAGCCCCAGCATTTT. It translates to CASSLGGTGGNQPQHF. The complete variable domain, with remaining parts taken from reference TRBV5-1 and TRBJ1-5, reads KAGVTQTPRYLIKTRGQQVTLSCSPISGHRSVSWYQQTPGQGLQFLFEYFSETQRNKGNFPGRFSGRQFSNSRSEMNVSTLELGDSALYLCASSLGGTGGNQPQHFGDGTRLSIL.

The V and J genes are TRBV29-1 and TRBJ1-4; D remains ambiguous. V lost 0 bases and J 5 bases, leaving 7 bases between the germline ends. The CDR3 spans 13 residues. Germline V lookup: CDR1 SQVTM, CDR2 ANQGSEA. The DNA of the CDR3 is TGCAGCGTTGAAGATGGGAGCAATGAAAAACTGTTTTTT. This codes for CSVEDGSNEKLFF. Full variable domain (remainder filled in from reference TRBV29-1 and TRBJ1-4): SAVISQKPSRDICQRGTSLTIQCQVDSQVTMMFWYRQQPGQSLTLIATANQGSEATYESGFVIDKFPISRPNLTFSTLTVSNMSPEDSSIYLCSVEDGSNEKLFFGSGTQLSVL.

This chain connects TRBV7-9 to TRBJ1-1, with TRBD1 matching 7 bases. This CDR3 is built from 16 residues. Per the germline V gene, CDR1 is SEHNR and CDR2 is FQNEAQ (reference sequence). With V trimmed by 1 base and J by 1 base, 6 bases remained unmatched. In DNA form, the CDR3 reads TGTGCCAGCAGCTTAGACCCGGGACAGTCGAACACTGAAGCTTTCTTT. Translating it yields CASSLDPGQSNTEAFF.

The chain uses TRBV5-1 and TRBJ1-2; 11 bases line up with TRBD1. The CDR3 totals 15 residues. The V segment lost 0 bases and the J segment 8 bases; nucleotides outside the gene matches: 6. Germline CDR1 and CDR2: SGHRS and YFSETQ. CDR3 loop: CASSLDGQGAGGYTF. The DNA for the CDR3 is TGCGCCAGCAGCTTGGACGGACAGGGGGCGGGAGGCTACACCTTC.

This clone was detected only a few times. This sequence joins TRBV18 and TRBJ1-6, with D unresolved. V was clipped by 3 bases and J by 7 bases, with 10 bases between them. Germline V gives CDR1 KGHSH, CDR2 LQKENI. This CDR3 contains 14 residues. The CDR3 protein is CASSPGRVNSPLHF. The CDR3 bases are TGTGCCAGCTCACCCGGGCGGGTGAATTCACCCCTCCACTTT.

This clone was seen a few times. The rearrangement joins TRBV11-2 to TRBJ1-6, with a tentative D call TRBD1 (6 bases). V lost 1 base and J lost 4, with 14 bases in between. CDR3 length equals 17 residues. Germline values: CDR1 SGHAT, CDR2 FQNNGV. The chain's CDR3 is CASSLGRLTGYNSPLHF. The CDR3 DNA is TGTGCCAGCAGCTTAGGGAGACTGACAGGTTATAATTCACCCCTCCACTTT.

This clone came up once. V is TRBV6-2 or TRBV6-3 and J is TRBJ1-5, with 10 bases aligning to TRBD1. After removal of 6 bases from V and 7 bases from J, the junction contained 12 bases not matched to a gene. Looked up from germline, CDR1 is MNHEY and CDR2 is SVGEGT. The length of the CDR3 is 16 residues. CDR3 amino acids: CASSSTGGEFEQPQHF. In nucleotides, the CDR3 is TGTGCCAGCAGCTCGACAGGGGGCGAATTTGAACAGCCCCAGCATTTT.

V and J are TRBV29-1 and TRBJ2-1, with a tentative D call TRBD1 (5 bases). The CDR3 covers 15 residues. V dropped 4 bases and J dropped 1 base, with 14 bases sitting between them. Looked up from germline, CDR1 is SQVTM and CDR2 is ANQGSEA. The CDR3 bases are TGCAGCGTTGCTCGTGGGGCTCAATCCTACAATGAGCAGTTCTTC. Protein product: CSVARGAQSYNEQFF.

With regard to this clone: Distinct nucleotide sequences in the sample also encode this CDR3. The V and J genes are TRBV5-1 and TRBJ1-2, with 7 bases lining up with TRBD1. The trim removed 0 bases at V and 6 bases at J, leaving 5 bases unmatched. This CDR3 region has 14 residues. Germline assignment: CDR1 SGHRS and CDR2 YFSETQ. In DNA form, the CDR3 reads TGCGCCAGCAGCTTGGTGGAGGGGGCCGATGGCTACACCTTC. It specifies CASSLVEGADGYTF.

The chain uses TRBV7-3 and TRBJ1-1; D unresolved. V lost 0 bases and J 0 bases, leaving 5 bases between the germline ends. The CDR3 has 14 amino acids. Germline V gives CDR1 SGHTA, CDR2 FQGTGA. The CDR3 spells CASSLTGLNTEAFF. As DNA, the CDR3 is TGTGCCAGCAGCTTAACCGGGTTGAACACTGAAGCTTTCTTT.

The V call is TRBV18, the J call TRBJ2-6; a weak D match, TRBD1 (5 bases). The CDR3 sequence is 19 residues long. Germline loops: CDR1 KGHSH, CDR2 LQKENI. Deletions cut 6 bases from V and 0 bases from J, with 21 bases between. CDR3 in DNA: TGTGCCAGCTCCCAAATGGCAGGCCCAACAGGCTCTGGGGCCAACGTCCTGACTTTC. It codes for CASSQMAGPTGSGANVLTF.

The genes are TRBV7-3 and TRBJ1-1; D is possibly TRBD1 (5 bases). This CDR3 has 13 residues. The germline gives CDR1 SGHTA, CDR2 FQGTGA. V was cut by 8 bases and J by 5 bases, with 15 bases left in between. CDR3 in amino acids: CASALTGGTEAFF. In nucleotides, the CDR3 is TGTGCCAGCGCCTTGACCGGGGGGACTGAAGCTTTCTTT.

The chain has TRBV18 and TRBJ1-2; 9 bases line up with TRBD1. The CDR3 has 14 residues. In germline, CDR1 is KGHSH, CDR2 LQKENI. After removal of 6 bases from V and 3 bases from J, the junction contained 5 bases not matched to a gene. The CDR3 DNA follows: TGTGCCAGCTCCCCCCGACAGGGGGACTATGGCTACACCTTC. As protein: CASSPRQGDYGYTF.

This chain joins TRBV28 and TRBJ1-1; D gene uncertain. This CDR3 is 15 amino acids long. The ends were cut back, 3 bases at V and 5 bases at J, with 16 bases in the middle. Germline assignment: CDR1 MDHEN and CDR2 SYDVKM. CDR3 nucleotide sequence: TGTGCCAGCAGTTTGGCGCGGGGAATTGGGACTGAAGCTTTCTTT. The encoded protein is CASSLARGIGTEAFF.

J is TRBJ2-1 and V is TRBV25-1, with D perhaps TRBD1 (5 bases). This CDR3 comprises 15 residues. Germline V gives CDR1 MGHDK, CDR2 SYGVNS. Trimming pared 5 bases from V and 1 base from J, leaving 12 bases between. CDR3 loop: CASSRQKGSYNEQFF. In nucleotides, the CDR3 is TGTGCCAGCAGTAGACAGAAAGGGTCCTACAATGAGCAGTTCTTC.

This clone was observed a handful of times. J is TRBJ2-1 and V is TRBV6-2 or TRBV6-3, with 15 bases matching TRBD2. This CDR3 contains 18 residues. Germline V gene data show CDR1 as MNHEY and CDR2 as SVGEGT. Unmatched junction bases numbered 5, after V lost 4 bases and J lost 1 base. The CDR3 spells CASSLTGTSGGSYNEQFF. CDR3 nucleotides: TGTGCCAGCAGTTTAACCGGGACTAGCGGGGGGTCCTACAATGAGCAGTTCTTC.

The chain combines TRBV2 with TRBJ2-7; D is perhaps TRBD1 (5 bases). Trimming pared 6 bases from V and 0 bases from J, leaving 18 bases between. Germline CDR1 reads SNHLY; CDR2 reads FYNNEI. This CDR3 spans 16 amino acids. This CDR3 is CASRVAGNQHSYEQYF. CDR3 sequence (DNA): TGTGCCAGCAGGGTTGCAGGGAACCAGCACTCCTACGAGCAGTACTTC.

The CDR3 DNA reads as TGTGCCATCAGTCGCGGACAGGACCTTAATTCACCCCTCCACTTT. It translates to CAISRGQDLNSPLHF. The V and J genes are TRBV10-3 and TRBJ1-6; 7 positions agree with TRBD1. Germline CDR1 and CDR2: ENHRY and SYGVKD. This CDR3 spans 15 amino acids. Losses at the gene ends were 5 bases for V and 6 bases for J; bases not matched to a gene: 7.

The chain uses TRBV24-1 and TRBJ1-1, with D maybe TRBD1 (5 bases). The CDR3 spans 11 residues. Germline assignment: CDR1 KGHDR and CDR2 SFDVKD. V was cut by 8 bases and J by 4 bases, with 7 bases left in between. The CDR3 nucleotides read TGTGCCACCACCCAGGGCACTGAAGCTTTCTTT. Translation gives CATTQGTEAFF.

The chain couples TRBV19 to TRBJ2-1, with 9 bases aligning to TRBD2. Germline CDR1 LNHDA, CDR2 SQIVND (reference sequence). The V and J ends lost 4 bases and 10 bases, in that order; junction bases with no gene match: 5. The CDR3 has 13 amino acids. The CDR3 protein is CASSSGGASEQFF. The CDR3 region has the DNA TGTGCCAGTAGTAGCGGGGGGGCCTCCGAGCAGTTCTTC. Filled out from reference TRBV19 and TRBJ2-1, the complete variable domain reads DGGITQSPKYLFRKEGQNVTLSCEQNLNHDAMYWYRQDPGQGLRLIYYSQIVNDFQKGDIAEGYSVSREKKESFPLTVTSAQKNPTAFYLCASSSGGASEQFFGPGTRLTVL.

The chain carries TRBV19 and TRBJ1-2, with a weak D call TRBD1 (5 bases). Trimming took off 6 bases at V and 2 bases at J, with 10 bases between the two ends. The CDR3 totals 13 residues. Germline CDR1 LNHDA, CDR2 SQIVND (reference sequence). CDR3: CASSPPGNYGYTF. The CDR3 coding sequence is TGTGCCAGTAGCCCGCCAGGGAACTATGGCTACACCTTC.

The V and J genes are TRBV7-2 and TRBJ2-7; 8 bases are a match to TRBD2. The junction had 6 bases not matched to a gene; V was cut back by 8 bases and J by 0 bases. The V gene's germline CDR1 is SGHTA and CDR2 FQGNSA. The CDR3 has 14 amino acids. CDR3 loop: CASGRSGDSYEQYF. The CDR3 coding sequence is TGTGCCAGCGGCCGTAGCGGGGACTCCTACGAGCAGTACTTC.

The chain employs TRBV24-1 and TRBJ2-5; TRBD1 matches 8 bases. CDR1 and CDR2 from the germline V gene are KGHDR and SFDVKD. V lost 4 bases to trimming and J lost 1 base; unmatched junction nucleotides: 4. The CDR3 totals 15 residues. The CDR3 bases are TGTGCCACCAGTGAGGGGACAGGACCCCAAGAGACCCAGTACTTC. Residues: CATSEGTGPQETQYF.

This clone showed up just once. The rearrangement uses TRBV10-2 and TRBJ1-3; TRBD1 might be the D (6 bases). Per germline, CDR1 WSHSY and CDR2 SAAADI. This CDR3 contains 16 residues. V was clipped by 2 bases and J by 4 bases, with 15 bases between them. CDR3 sequence (DNA): TGCGCCAGCAGTGAGCGCGGGGGCTCTGGGGGAAACACCATATATTTT. This codes for CASSERGGSGGNTIYF.

The rearrangement uses TRBV6-8 and TRBJ2-7; D is undetermined. The germline V gene encodes CDR1 MNHGY and CDR2 SAAAGT. The CDR3 has 15 amino acids. V was shortened by 0 bases and J by 0 bases, with 9 bases between the two germline ends. The CDR3 sequence is CASSYSPTSSYEQYF. The DNA for the CDR3 is TGTGCCAGCAGTTACTCCCCTACCTCCTCCTACGAGCAGTACTTC.